This T cell receptor beta chain was captured by sequencing in a study of shared clonotypes between healthy human individuals. In the sorted-subset replicate PCRs, 150 to 250 ng DNA, roughly 30,000 T cell genomes, was used. Some clones are missing from TCRdb's copy, which holds only in-frame ones; the method was immunoSEQ multiplex PCR. The sample records about 1.1 million clones, 78% being singletons. CD4+ cell separation produced CD45RA+ naive and CD45RA-negative memory subsets. The length of the CDR3 is 12 residues. Germline loops: CDR1 LNHNV, CDR2 YYDKDF (reference sequence). V shed 9 bases, J shed 3 bases, and the junction held 3 bases outside the gene matches.

V usage is TRBV15 and J usage is TRBJ1-2; TRBD1 matches 8 bases. The receptor was isolated from a man between 18 and 29 years old in good health. Some clones in this sample may be carry-over from other donors' samples. Sequencing was carried out using memory CD4+ T cells from PBMCs. Subset described: CD45RA-negative fraction. CDR3 region: CATQGADYGYTF. In DNA, the CDR3 is TGTGCCACTCAGGGGGCCGACTATGGCTACACCTTC. The full variable domain, with the rest looked up from reference TRBV15 and TRBJ1-2, is DAMVIQNPRYQVTQFGKPVTLSCSQTLNHNVMYWYQQKSSQAPKLLFHYYDKDFNNEADTPDNFQSRRPNTSFCFLDIRSPGLGDTAMYLCATQGADYGYTFGSGTRLTVV.